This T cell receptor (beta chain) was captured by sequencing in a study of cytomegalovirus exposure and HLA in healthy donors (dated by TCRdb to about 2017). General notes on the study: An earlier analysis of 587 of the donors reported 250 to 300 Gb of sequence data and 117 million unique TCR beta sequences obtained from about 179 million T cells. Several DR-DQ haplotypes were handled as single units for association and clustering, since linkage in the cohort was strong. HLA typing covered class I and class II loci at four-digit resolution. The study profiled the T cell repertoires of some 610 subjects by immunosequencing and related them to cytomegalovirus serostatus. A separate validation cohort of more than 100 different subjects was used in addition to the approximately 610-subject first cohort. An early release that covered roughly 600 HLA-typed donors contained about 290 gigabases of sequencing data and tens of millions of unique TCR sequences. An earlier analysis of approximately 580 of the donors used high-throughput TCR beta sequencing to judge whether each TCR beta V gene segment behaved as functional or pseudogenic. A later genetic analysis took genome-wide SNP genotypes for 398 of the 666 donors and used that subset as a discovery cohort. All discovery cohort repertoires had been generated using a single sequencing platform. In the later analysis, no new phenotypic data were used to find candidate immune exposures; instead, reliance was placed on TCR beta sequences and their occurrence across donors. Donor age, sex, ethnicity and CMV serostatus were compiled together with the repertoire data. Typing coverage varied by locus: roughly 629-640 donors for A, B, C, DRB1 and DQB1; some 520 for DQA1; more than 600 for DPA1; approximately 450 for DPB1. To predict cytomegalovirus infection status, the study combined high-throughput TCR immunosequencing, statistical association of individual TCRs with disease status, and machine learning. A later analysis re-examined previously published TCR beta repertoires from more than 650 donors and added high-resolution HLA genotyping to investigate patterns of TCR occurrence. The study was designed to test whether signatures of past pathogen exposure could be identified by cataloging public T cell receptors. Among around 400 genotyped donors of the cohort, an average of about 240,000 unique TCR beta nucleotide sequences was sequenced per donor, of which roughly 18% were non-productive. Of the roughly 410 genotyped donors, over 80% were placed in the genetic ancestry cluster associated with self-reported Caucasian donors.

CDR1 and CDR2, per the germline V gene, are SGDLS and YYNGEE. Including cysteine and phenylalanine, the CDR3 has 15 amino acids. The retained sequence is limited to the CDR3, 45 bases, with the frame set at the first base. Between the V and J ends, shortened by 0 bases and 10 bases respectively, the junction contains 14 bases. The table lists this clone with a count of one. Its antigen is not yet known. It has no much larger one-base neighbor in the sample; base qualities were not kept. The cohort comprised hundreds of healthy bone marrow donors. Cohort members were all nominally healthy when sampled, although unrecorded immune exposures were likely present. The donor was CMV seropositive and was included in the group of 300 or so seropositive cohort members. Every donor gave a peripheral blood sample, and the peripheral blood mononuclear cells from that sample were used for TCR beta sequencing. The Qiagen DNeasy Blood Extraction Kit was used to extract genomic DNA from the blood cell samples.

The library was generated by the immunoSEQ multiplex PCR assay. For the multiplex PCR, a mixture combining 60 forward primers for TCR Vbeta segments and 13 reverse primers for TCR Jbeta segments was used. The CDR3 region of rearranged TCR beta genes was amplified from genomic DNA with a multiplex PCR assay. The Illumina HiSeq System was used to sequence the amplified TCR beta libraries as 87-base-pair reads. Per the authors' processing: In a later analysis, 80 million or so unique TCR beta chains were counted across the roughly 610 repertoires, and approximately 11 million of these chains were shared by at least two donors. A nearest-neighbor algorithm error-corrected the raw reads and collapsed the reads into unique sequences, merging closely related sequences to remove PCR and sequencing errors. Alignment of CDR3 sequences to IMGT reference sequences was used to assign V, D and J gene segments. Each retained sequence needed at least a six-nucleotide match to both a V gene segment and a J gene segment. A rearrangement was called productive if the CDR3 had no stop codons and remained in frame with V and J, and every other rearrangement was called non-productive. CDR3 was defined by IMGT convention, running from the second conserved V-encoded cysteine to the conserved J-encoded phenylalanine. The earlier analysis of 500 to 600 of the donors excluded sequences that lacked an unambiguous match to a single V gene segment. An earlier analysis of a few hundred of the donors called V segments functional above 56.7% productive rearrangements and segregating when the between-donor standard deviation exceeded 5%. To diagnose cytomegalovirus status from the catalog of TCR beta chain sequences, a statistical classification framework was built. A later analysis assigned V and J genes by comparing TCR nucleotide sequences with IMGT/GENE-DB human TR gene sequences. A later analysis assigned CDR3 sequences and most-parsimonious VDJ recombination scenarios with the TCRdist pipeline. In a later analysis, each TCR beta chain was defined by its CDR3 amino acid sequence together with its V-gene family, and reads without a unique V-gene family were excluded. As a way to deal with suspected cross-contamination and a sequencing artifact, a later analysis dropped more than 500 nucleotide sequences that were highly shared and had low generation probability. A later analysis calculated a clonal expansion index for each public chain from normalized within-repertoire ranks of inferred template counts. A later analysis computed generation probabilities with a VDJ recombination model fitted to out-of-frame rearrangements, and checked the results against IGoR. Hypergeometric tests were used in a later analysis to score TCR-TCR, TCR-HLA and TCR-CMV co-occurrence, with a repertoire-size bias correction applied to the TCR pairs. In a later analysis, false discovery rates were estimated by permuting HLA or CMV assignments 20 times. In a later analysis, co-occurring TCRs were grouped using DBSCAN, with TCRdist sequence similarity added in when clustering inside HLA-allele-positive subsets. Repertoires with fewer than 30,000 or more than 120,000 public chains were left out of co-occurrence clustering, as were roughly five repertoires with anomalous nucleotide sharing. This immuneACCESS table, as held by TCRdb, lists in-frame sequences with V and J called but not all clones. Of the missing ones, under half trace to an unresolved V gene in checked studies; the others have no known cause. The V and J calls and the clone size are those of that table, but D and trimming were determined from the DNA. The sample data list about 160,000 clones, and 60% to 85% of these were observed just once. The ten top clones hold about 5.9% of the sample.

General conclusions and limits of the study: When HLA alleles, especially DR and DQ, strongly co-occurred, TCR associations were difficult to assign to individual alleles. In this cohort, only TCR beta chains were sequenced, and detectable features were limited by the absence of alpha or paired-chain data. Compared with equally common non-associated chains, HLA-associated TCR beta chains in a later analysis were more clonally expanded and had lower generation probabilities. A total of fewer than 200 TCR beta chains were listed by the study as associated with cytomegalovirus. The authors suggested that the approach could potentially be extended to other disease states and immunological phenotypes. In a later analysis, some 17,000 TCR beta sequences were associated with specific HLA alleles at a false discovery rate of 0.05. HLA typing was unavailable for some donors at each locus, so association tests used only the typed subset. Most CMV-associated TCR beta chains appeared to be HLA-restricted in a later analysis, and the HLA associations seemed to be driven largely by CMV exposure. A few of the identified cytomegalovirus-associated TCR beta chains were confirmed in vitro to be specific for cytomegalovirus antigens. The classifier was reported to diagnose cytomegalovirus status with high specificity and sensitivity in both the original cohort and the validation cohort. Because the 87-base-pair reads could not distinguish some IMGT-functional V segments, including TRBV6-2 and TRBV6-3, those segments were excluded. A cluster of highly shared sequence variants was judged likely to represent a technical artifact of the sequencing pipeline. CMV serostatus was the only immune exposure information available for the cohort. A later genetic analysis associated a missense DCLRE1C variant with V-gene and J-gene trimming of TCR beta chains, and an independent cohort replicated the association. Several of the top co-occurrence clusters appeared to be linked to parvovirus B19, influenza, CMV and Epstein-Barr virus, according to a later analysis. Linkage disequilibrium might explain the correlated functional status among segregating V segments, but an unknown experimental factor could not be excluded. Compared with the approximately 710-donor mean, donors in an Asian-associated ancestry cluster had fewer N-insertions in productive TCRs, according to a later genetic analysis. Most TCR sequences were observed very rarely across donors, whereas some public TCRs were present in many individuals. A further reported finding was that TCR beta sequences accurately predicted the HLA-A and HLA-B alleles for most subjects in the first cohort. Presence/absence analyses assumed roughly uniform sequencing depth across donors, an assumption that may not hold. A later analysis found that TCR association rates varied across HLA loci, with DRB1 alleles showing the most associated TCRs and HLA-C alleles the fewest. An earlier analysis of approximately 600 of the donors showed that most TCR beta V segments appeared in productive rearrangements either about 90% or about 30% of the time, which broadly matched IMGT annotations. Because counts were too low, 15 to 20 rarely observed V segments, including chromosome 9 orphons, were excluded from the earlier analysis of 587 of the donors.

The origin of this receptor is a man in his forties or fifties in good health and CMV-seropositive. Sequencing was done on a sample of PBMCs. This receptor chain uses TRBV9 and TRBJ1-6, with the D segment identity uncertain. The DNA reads TGTGCCAGCAGCGTAGCGGGAGGGCTGGGCTCACCCCTCCACTTT. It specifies CASSVAGGLGSPLHF.